One and the same sample provided the 10 T cell receptor beta chains below, sequenced in a study of blood T cells in healthy people across ages. Then a second PCR, running about 6 to 12 cycles, was carried out with a sample-barcoded 5' primer and a J-beta primer mix. MiXCR was run by TCRdb on the 5' RACE reads, yielding one entry per CDR3 protein. In the table there are about a million distinct CDR3 sequences, about 51% of which are singletons. Sequenced sample: blood. The receptor set was obtained from an older woman in good health.

The rearrangement uses TRBV7-2 and TRBJ2-1; TRBD2 aligns across 8 bases. The tail of the sequence fits TRBJ2-7 better, so the J call may be wrong. Germline values: CDR1 SGHTA, CDR2 FQGNSA. The CDR3 extends over 15 amino acids. The CDR3 region is CASSFGLASYNEQYF. CDR3 bases: TGTGCCAGCAGCTTCGGACTAGCCTCCTACAATGAGCAGTACTTC.

The chain joins TRBV28 to TRBJ2-3, with a weak D call TRBD1 (6 bases). This CDR3 has 17 residues. CDR1 and CDR2 from the germline V gene are MDHEN and SYDVKM. Trimming removed 6 bases from V and 2 bases from J, with 21 bases in between. The CDR3 loop is CASSYHREPPHTDTQYF. The CDR3 coding sequence is TGTGCCAGCAGCTACCACAGGGAACCACCCCACACAGATACGCAGTATTTT.

Only a few counts were recorded for this clonotype. The genes are TRBV5-1 and TRBJ2-1; D is perhaps TRBD1 (5 bases). The V gene lost 6 bases and the J gene lost 11 bases, with 12 bases spanning the gap. This CDR3 contains 11 residues. Germline CDR1 and CDR2: SGHRS and YFSETQ. The chain's CDR3 is CASMLVDKQFF. CDR3 sequence (DNA): TGCGCCAGCATGCTGGTGGACAAGCAGTTCTTC.

The J gene is TRBJ2-7, the V gene TRBV20-1, with 7 bases identical to TRBD1. V was clipped by 5 bases and J by 3 bases; unmatched bases: 16. Germline CDR1 DFQATT, CDR2 SNEGSKA (reference sequence). The CDR3 loop spans 16 amino acids. CDR3 loop: CSASPGQNVFGYEQYF. The CDR3 bases are TGCAGTGCTTCACCGGGACAGAATGTGTTCGGCTACGAGCAGTACTTC.

The V call is TRBV2, the J call TRBJ2-1, with 10 bases aligning to TRBD2. The V segment lost 6 bases and the J segment 7 bases; nucleotides outside the gene matches: 9. This CDR3 contains 15 residues. Germline CDR1 is SNHLY and CDR2 is FYNNEI. The CDR3 DNA follows: TGTGCCAGCAGGGCCCGACTAGCGGGTGGGAATGAGCAGTTCTTC. Encoded protein: CASRARLAGGNEQFF. Full variable domain (remainder filled in from reference TRBV2 and TRBJ2-1): EPEVTQTPSHQVTQMGQEVILRCVPISNHLYFYWYRQILGQKVEFLVSFYNNEISEKSEIFDDQFSVERPDGSNFTLKIRSTKLEDSAMYFCASRARLAGGNEQFFGPGTRLTVL.

In its sample, this clonotype was seen a few times. The rearrangement uses TRBV7-2 and TRBJ2-4; 13 nucleotides agree with TRBD2. Germline assignment: CDR1 SGHTA and CDR2 FQGNSA. CDR3 length equals 15 residues. The V gene end was trimmed by 5 bases and the J gene end by 7 bases; junction bases not matched to a gene: 5. The CDR3 DNA follows: TGTGCCAGCAGCCTACTAGCGGGAGGGGGGAACATTCAGTACTTC. Amino acid sequence: CASSLLAGGGNIQYF.

The chain has TRBV3-1 and TRBJ2-7, with D perhaps matching TRBD2 (6 bases). CDR3 length equals 14 residues. The V gene lost 4 bases and the J gene lost 7 bases, with 17 bases spanning the gap. Per the germline V gene, CDR1 is LGHDT and CDR2 is YNNKEL (reference sequence). DNA of the CDR3: TGTGCCAGCAGCCCTGGGACTGCCGTTAGAGAGCAGTACTTC. It is translated as CASSPGTAVREQYF.

The chain uses TRBV5-5 and TRBJ2-2, with D perhaps matching TRBD1 (6 bases). The CDR3 has 16 amino acids. V gave up 3 bases and J gave up 3 bases, with 15 bases separating them. Germline V gene sequence: CDR1 SGHKS, CDR2 YYEKEE (reference sequence). CDR3 sequence: CASSSQSGVDTGELFF. In DNA form, the CDR3 reads TGTGCCAGCAGCTCCCAATCAGGGGTAGACACCGGGGAGCTGTTTTTT.

V is TRBV19 and J is TRBJ2-7; D might be TRBD1 (6 bases). Trimming left V 5 bases short and J 2 bases short, with 13 bases between. CDR3 length: 14 amino acids. Germline V CDR1 and CDR2: LNHDA, SQIVND (reference sequence). CDR3 sequence (DNA): TGTGCCAGTAGTCAACAGGGCTTGACCTACGAGCAGTACTTC. Translation gives CASSQQGLTYEQYF.

The chain links TRBV27 to TRBJ2-1, with 8 bases aligning to TRBD2. The length of the CDR3 is 11 residues. CDR1 is MNHEY and CDR2 is SMNVEV in the germline V gene (reference sequence). V was pared by 10 bases and J by 8 bases, with 4 bases of the junction left unmatched. Here the CDR3 DNA reads TGTGCCACCGGGGGGGTCCATGAGCAGTTCTTC. Translating it yields CATGGVHEQFF.